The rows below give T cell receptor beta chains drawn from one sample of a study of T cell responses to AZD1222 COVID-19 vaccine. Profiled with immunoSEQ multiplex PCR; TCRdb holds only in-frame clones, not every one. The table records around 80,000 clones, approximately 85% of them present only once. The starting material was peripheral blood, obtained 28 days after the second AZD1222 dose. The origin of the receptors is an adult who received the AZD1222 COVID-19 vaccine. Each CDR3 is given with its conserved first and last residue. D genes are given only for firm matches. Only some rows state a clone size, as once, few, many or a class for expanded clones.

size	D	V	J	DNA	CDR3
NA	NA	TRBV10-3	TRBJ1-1	TGTGCCATCAGTGGTACAGGTCGTTTGGATAACACTGAAGCTTTCTTT	CAISGTGRLDNTEAFF
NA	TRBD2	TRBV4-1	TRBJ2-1	TGCGCCAGCAGCCAGCCGGGACTAGCGGGGGACTACAATGAGCAGTTCTTC	CASSQPGLAGDYNEQFF
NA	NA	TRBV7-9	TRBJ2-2	TGTGCCAGCAGCTTAGCCCCCAGGGAGGGGGACACCGGGGAGCTGTTTTTT	CASSLAPREGDTGELFF
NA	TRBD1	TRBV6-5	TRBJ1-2	TGTGCCAGCAGTTTCCGGGACAGTGGAGGCTACACCTTC	CASSFRDSGGYTF
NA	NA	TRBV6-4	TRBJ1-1	TGTGCCAGCAGTGTCGGGGTGAACACTGAAGCTTTCTTT	CASSVGVNTEAFF
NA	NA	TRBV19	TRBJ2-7	TGTGCCAGTAGTATTAGGTACAGGGAAACCCCCTACGAGCAGTACTTC	CASSIRYRETPYEQYF
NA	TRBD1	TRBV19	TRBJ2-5	TGTGCCAGTAGTCGTCCGGGACAGGGGGGGGAGACCCAGTACTTC	CASSRPGQGGETQYF
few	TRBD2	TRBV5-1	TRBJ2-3	TGCGCCAGCAGCCTCGGGGGGGCAGATACGCAGTATTTT	CASSLGGADTQYF
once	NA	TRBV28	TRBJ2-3	TGTGCCAGCAGTTGGGTTGTGGCGGGGAGCCCCGGTGGGGCGCAGTATTTT	CASSWVVAGSPGGAQYF
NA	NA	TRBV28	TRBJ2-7	TGTGCCAGCAGTCTCGACAGGGAGCAGTACTTC	CASSLDREQYF
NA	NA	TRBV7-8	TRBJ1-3	TGTGCCAGCAGCTTAGGGCCGATCTCTGGAAACACCATATATTTT	CASSLGPISGNTIYF
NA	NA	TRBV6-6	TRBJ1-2	TGTGCCACCTCCCCCCAACAGGGACTTTATGGCTACACCTTC	CATSPQQGLYGYTF